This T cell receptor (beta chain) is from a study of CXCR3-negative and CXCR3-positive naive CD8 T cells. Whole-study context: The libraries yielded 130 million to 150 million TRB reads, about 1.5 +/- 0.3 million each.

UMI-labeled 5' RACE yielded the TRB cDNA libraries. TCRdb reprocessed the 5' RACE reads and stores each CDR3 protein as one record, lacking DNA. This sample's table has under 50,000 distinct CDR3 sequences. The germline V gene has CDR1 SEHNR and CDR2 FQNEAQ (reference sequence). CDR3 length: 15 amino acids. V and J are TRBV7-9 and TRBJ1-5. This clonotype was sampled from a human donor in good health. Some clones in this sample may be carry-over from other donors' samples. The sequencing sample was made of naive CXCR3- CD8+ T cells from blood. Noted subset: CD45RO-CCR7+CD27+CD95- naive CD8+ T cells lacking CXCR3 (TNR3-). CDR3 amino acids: CASSIEGGSNQPQHF. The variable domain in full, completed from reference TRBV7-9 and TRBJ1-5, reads DTGVSQNPRHKITKRGQNVTFRCDPISEHNRLYWYRQTLGQGPEFLTYFQNEAQLEKSRLLSDRFSAERPKGSFSTLEIQRTEQGDSAMYLCASSIEGGSNQPQHFGDGTRLSIL.